This T cell receptor beta chain was identified in a study of monozygotic twins with inflammatory bowel disease. The study's findings and limits: Patient-to-patient differences in immunosuppressive treatment may have added variability to the repertoires.

As for this clonotype: What it binds is unknown.

Reprocessing the 5' RACE reads, TCRdb reports a single entry for every CDR3 protein and omits DNA. The specimen's table records approximately 380,000 distinct CDR3 sequences. The CDR3 runs 12 residues. CDR1 and CDR2 (germline): MRHNA, SNTAGT. The source of this sequence is a human donor with ulcerative colitis or Crohn's disease, or a healthy co-twin of an affected twin (not recorded which). The specimen sequenced was blood. This chain links TRBV6-4 with TRBJ2-2. CDR3 loop: CASSDSDGELFF.